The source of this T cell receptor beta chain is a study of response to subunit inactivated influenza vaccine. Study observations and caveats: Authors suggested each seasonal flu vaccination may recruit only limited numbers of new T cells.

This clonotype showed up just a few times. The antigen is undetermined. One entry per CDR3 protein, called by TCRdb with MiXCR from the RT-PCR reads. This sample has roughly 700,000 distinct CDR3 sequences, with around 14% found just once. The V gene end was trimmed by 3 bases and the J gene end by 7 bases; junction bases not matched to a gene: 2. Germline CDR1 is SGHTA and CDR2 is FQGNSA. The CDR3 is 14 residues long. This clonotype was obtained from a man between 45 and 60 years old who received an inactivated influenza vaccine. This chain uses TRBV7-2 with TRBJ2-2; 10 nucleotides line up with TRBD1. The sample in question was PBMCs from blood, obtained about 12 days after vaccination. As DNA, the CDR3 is TGTGCCAGCAGCTTCGGACAGGGGGTCGGGGAGCTGTTTTTT. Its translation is CASSFGQGVGELFF.